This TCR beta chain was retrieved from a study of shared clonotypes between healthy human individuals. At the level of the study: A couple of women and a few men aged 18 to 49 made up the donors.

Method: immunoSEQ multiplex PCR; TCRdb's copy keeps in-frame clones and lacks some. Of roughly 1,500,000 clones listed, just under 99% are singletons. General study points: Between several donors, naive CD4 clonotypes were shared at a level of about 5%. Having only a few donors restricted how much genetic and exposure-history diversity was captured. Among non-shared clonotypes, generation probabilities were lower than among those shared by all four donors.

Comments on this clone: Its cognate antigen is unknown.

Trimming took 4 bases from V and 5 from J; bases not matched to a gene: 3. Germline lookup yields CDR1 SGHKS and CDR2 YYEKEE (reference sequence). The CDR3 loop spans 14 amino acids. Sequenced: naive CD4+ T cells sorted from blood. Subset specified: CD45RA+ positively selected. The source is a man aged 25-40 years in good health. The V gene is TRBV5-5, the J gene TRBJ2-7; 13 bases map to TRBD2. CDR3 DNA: TGTGCCAGCAGCCACGGACTAGCGGGAGACGAGCAGTACTTC. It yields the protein CASSHGLAGDEQYF.